Below are 20 T cell receptor beta chains sequenced from a single sample in a study of cytomegalovirus exposure and HLA in healthy donors. A multiplex PCR was run with 60 Vbeta primers and 13 Jbeta primers. Sequencing was performed with immunoSEQ multiplex PCR; in TCRdb, only in-frame clones are kept and a portion is missing. Here the sample spans roughly 190,000 clones, roughly 83% being singletons. Sequenced material: PBMCs. The receptors shown here come from a woman aged 50 to 60 in good health and CMV-seronegative.

The CDR3 coding sequence is TGTGCCAGCTCACCACCTGGACAGGGTCTCTACGAGCAGTACTTC. Its translation is CASSPPGQGLYEQYF. The chain recombines TRBV18 with TRBJ2-7; 8 nucleotides align to TRBD1. Trimming removed 0 bases from V and 3 bases from J; junction bases left unmatched: 4. This CDR3 contains 15 residues. Germline lookup yields CDR1 KGHSH and CDR2 LQKENI.

This chain joins TRBV18 and TRBJ2-7; TRBD1 matches 7 bases. V trimming: 3 bases; J trimming: 13 bases; junction bases outside the gene matches: 15. Germline CDR1 is KGHSH and CDR2 is LQKENI. The CDR3 has 14 amino acids. CDR3 region: CASSPRDSLYERYF. CDR3 nucleotides: TGTGCCAGCTCACCCCGGGACAGTCTCTACGAGCGATACTTC.

The J gene is TRBJ1-2, the V gene TRBV4-3; TRBD1 agrees at 8 bases. V lost 2 bases, J lost 2 bases, and 4 bases stayed unmatched. The CDR3 length is 15 residues. Germline V gene sequence: CDR1 LGHNA, CDR2 YSLEER. CDR3 amino acids: CASSQLDRANYGYTF. Written as DNA, the CDR3 is TGCGCCAGCAGCCAATTGGACAGGGCGAACTATGGCTACACCTTC.

Here the CDR3 DNA reads TGTGCCAGCAGCGTAGAAGATCGGGAGTATGGCTACACCTTC. As protein: CASSVEDREYGYTF. The rearrangement joins TRBV9 to TRBJ1-2; no firm D call. The V end lost 0 bases, the J end lost 5 bases, and 11 bases lay between the germline ends. CDR3 size: 14 residues. CDR1 is SGDLS and CDR2 is YYNGEE in the germline V gene.

This clone was seen just once. The V and J genes are TRBV9 and TRBJ2-2; TRBD1 matches 8 bases. The V gene end was trimmed by 0 bases and the J gene end by 4 bases; junction bases not matched to a gene: 2. From germline, CDR1 is SGDLS and CDR2 YYNGEE. The CDR3 runs 15 residues. This CDR3 reads CASSVGTGITGELFF. The CDR3 nucleotides read TGTGCCAGCAGCGTAGGGACAGGGATCACCGGGGAGCTGTTTTTT. The full variable domain, its missing parts supplied by reference TRBV9 and TRBJ2-2, is DSGVTQTPKHLITATGQRVTLRCSPRSGDLSVYWYQQSLDQGLQFLIQYYNGEERAKGNILERFSAQQFPDLHSELNLSSLELGDSALYFCASSVGTGITGELFFGEGSRLTVL.

The rearrangement joins TRBV9 to TRBJ1-6, with 7 bases matching TRBD1. V gave up 0 bases and J gave up 4 bases; unmatched junction bases: 4. The CDR3 is 16 amino acids. Germline lookup yields CDR1 SGDLS and CDR2 YYNGEE. The DNA for the CDR3 is TGTGCCAGCAGCGTAGCAGGGGGACAGTATAATTCACCCCTCCACTTT. Amino acids: CASSVAGGQYNSPLHF. Filled out from reference TRBV9 and TRBJ1-6, the complete variable domain reads DSGVTQTPKHLITATGQRVTLRCSPRSGDLSVYWYQQSLDQGLQFLIQYYNGEERAKGNILERFSAQQFPDLHSELNLSSLELGDSALYFCASSVAGGQYNSPLHFGNGTRLTVT.

The chain uses TRBV7-2 and TRBJ2-7; maybe TRBD1 (6 bases). This CDR3 contains 15 residues. Germline V gene sequence: CDR1 SGHTA, CDR2 FQGNSA. Trimming pared 1 base from V and 5 bases from J, leaving 15 bases between. The CDR3 region is CASSLDGGLRDEQYF. CDR3 nucleotide sequence: TGTGCCAGCAGCTTAGATGGGGGCCTCAGGGACGAGCAGTACTTC.

The chain carries TRBV19 and TRBJ1-3, with D perhaps matching TRBD1 (5 bases). The CDR3 runs 16 residues. Trimming stripped 5 bases from V and 2 bases from J, with 16 bases between. Germline CDR1 is LNHDA and CDR2 is SQIVND (reference sequence). In nucleotides, the CDR3 is TGTGCCAGTAGTGCGGGACGTTCGTCCGCTGGAAACACCATATATTTT. It specifies CASSAGRSSAGNTIYF.

This clone appeared a few times. This chain joins TRBV6-5 and TRBJ1-5; D unresolved. This CDR3 is 15 amino acids long. Germline CDR1 MNHEY, CDR2 SVGAGI. Trimming left V 11 bases short and J 4 bases short, with 21 bases between. The CDR3 protein is CASRRDPSGNQPQHF. CDR3 bases: TGTGCCTCAAGACGGGATCCCTCGGGAAATCAGCCCCAGCATTTT.

V and J are TRBV10-2 and TRBJ1-4; D is perhaps TRBD1 (5 bases). The germline V and J ends were trimmed by 6 bases and 1 base, with 12 bases remaining between them. CDR3 length: 15 residues. Per germline, CDR1 WSHSY and CDR2 SAAADI. CDR3 bases: TGCGCCAGCAGAAGGACCCAGGGAACTAATGAAAAACTGTTTTTT. Its protein product is CASRRTQGTNEKLFF.

This chain joins TRBV11-2 and TRBJ2-5; 13 nucleotides line up with TRBD2. Losses at the gene ends were 5 bases for V and 5 bases for J; bases not matched to a gene: 8. Germline values: CDR1 SGHAT, CDR2 FQNNGV. The CDR3 is 16 residues long. As DNA, the CDR3 is TGTGCCAGCAGCCAAGGACTAGCGGGGGTCTGGGAGACCCAGTACTTC. This sequence encodes CASSQGLAGVWETQYF.

The J gene is TRBJ1-2, the V gene TRBV11-2, with D perhaps matching TRBD1 (5 bases). Germline loops: CDR1 SGHAT, CDR2 FQNNGV. V shed 0 bases and J shed 4 bases, with 15 bases lying between them. The CDR3 is made up of 16 amino acids. The CDR3 loop is CASSLDTRGGGYGYTF. For the CDR3, the DNA is TGTGCCAGCAGCTTAGATACAAGGGGCGGCGGCTATGGCTACACCTTC.

This clone occurred once. The rearrangement uses TRBV5-4 and TRBJ1-2, with TRBD1 matching over 7 bases. This CDR3 region has 13 residues. Germline CDR1 reads SGHNT; CDR2 reads YYREEE (reference sequence). Losses at the gene ends were 3 bases for V and 4 bases for J; bases not matched to a gene: 3. CDR3 residues: CASSSTGVYGYTF. The CDR3 region has the DNA TGTGCCAGCAGCTCTACAGGGGTCTATGGCTACACCTTC.

The chain recombines TRBV27 with TRBJ1-2; D may be TRBD1 (5 bases). The germline CDR1 and CDR2 sequences are MNHEY and SMNVEV (reference sequence). The CDR3 runs 11 residues. Between the trimmed V and J ends, which lost 6 bases and 7 bases, there was a span of 9 bases. CDR3 bases: TGTGCCAGCAGGTGGGGCACTGGCTACACCTTC. Protein: CASRWGTGYTF.

The chain couples TRBV7-9 to TRBJ1-6, with 10 bases fitting TRBD1. The CDR3 extends over 17 amino acids. Trimming took 5 bases from V and 3 from J; bases not matched to a gene: 7. In germline, CDR1 is SEHNR, CDR2 FQNEAQ (reference sequence). In nucleotides, the CDR3 is TGTGCCAGCAGCGAGAAGGGACAGGGGTTCTATAATTCACCCCTCCACTTT. It specifies CASSEKGQGFYNSPLHF. Full variable domain (rest looked up from reference TRBV7-9 and TRBJ1-6): DTGVSQNPRHKITKRGQNVTFRCDPISEHNRLYWYRQTLGQGPEFLTYFQNEAQLEKSRLLSDRFSAERPKGSFSTLEIQRTEQGDSAMYLCASSEKGQGFYNSPLHFGNGTRLTVT.

A few counts support this clone. The rearrangement links TRBV29-1 to TRBJ2-7; D is possibly TRBD1 (6 bases). The CDR3 totals 12 residues. Germline CDR1 and CDR2: SQVTM and ANQGSEA. V lost 6 bases to trimming and J lost 4 bases, with 13 bases between them. The CDR3 spells CSVSRGVYEQYF. The CDR3 bases are TGCAGCGTCAGCAGGGGAGTATACGAGCAGTACTTC.

This chain links TRBV10-2 with TRBJ2-5; 8 positions agree with TRBD2. V lost 5 bases to trimming and J lost 5 bases; unmatched junction nucleotides: 1. The germline gives CDR1 WSHSY, CDR2 SAAADI. The CDR3 runs 12 residues. CDR3: CASSRGGETQYF. The DNA of the CDR3 is TGCGCCAGCAGTCGGGGGGGGGAGACCCAGTACTTC.

The chain couples TRBV5-1 to TRBJ2-7; D may be TRBD1 (5 bases). CDR3 length: 12 residues. Germline loops: CDR1 SGHRS, CDR2 YFSETQ. V lost 2 bases and J 4 bases, leaving 7 bases between the germline ends. CDR3 residues: CASSFQGYEQYF. The CDR3 region has the DNA TGCGCCAGCAGCTTTCAGGGATACGAGCAGTACTTC.

This clone has a single count. The CDR3 loop is CASSKDRVGTDTQYF. The CDR3 region has the DNA TGTGCCAGCAGTAAGGACAGGGTCGGGACAGATACGCAGTATTTT. The chain links TRBV28 to TRBJ2-3; 8 bases are shared with TRBD1. Trimming took 5 bases from V and 3 from J; bases not matched to a gene: 7. The CDR3 sequence is 15 residues long. Germline CDR1 is MDHEN and CDR2 is SYDVKM.

The gene calls are TRBV5-1 and TRBJ1-5; the D gene is possibly TRBD1 (6 bases). The length of the CDR3 is 14 residues. Germline CDR1 and CDR2: SGHRS and YFSETQ. V dropped 3 bases and J dropped 4 bases, with 11 bases sitting between them. The CDR3 is CASSSTGPNQPQHF. The CDR3 bases are TGCGCCAGCAGCTCGACAGGCCCAAATCAGCCCCAGCATTTT. The entire variable domain, with the rest obtained from reference TRBV5-1 and TRBJ1-5, is as follows: KAGVTQTPRYLIKTRGQQVTLSCSPISGHRSVSWYQQTPGQGLQFLFEYFSETQRNKGNFPGRFSGRQFSNSRSEMNVSTLELGDSALYLCASSSTGPNQPQHFGDGTRLSIL.